The 26 T cell receptor beta chains reported below all come from one sample, sequenced in a study of T cells in tuberculosis listed by TCRdb under 2018. Library generation was performed with the immunoSEQ multiplex PCR assay. The table comes from immuneACCESS by way of TCRdb, which keeps in-frame sequences with V and J called. Part of the clones is missing from these tables; in studies checked, under half for an unresolved V gene and the rest for unknown reasons. This sample holds fewer than 35,000 clones; less than 95% were observed only once. Roughly 8% of the sample belongs to the ten largest clones. The sample was PBMCs. These TCRs come from a donor aged 5-35 years with latent tuberculosis or without tuberculosis infection.

The V call is TRBV27, the J call TRBJ1-5, with 7 nucleotides matching TRBD1. Germline CDR1 is MNHEY and CDR2 is SMNVEV (reference sequence). V lost 9 bases, J lost 2 bases, and 7 bases stayed unmatched. The CDR3 is made up of 14 amino acids. For the CDR3, the DNA is TGTGCCAGTATACAGGGGAATGGCAATCAGCCCCAGCATTTT. This sequence encodes CASIQGNGNQPQHF.

This sequence joins TRBV7-2 and TRBJ2-1, with 13 bases identical to TRBD2. This CDR3 spans 16 amino acids. V dropped 5 bases and J dropped 5; count of bases not matched to a gene: 6. Per the germline V gene, CDR1 is SGHTA and CDR2 is FQGNSA. CDR3 DNA: TGTGCCAGCAGCGGAAAACTAGCGGGAGGGCACAATGAGCAGTTCTTC. Residues: CASSGKLAGGHNEQFF.

This clone was counted once. The V and J genes are TRBV5-4 and TRBJ2-7; 9 nucleotides match TRBD2. V gave up 2 bases and J gave up 7 bases; unmatched junction bases: 7. Per the germline V gene, CDR1 is SGHNT and CDR2 is YYREEE (reference sequence). This CDR3 is 14 amino acids long. The CDR3 sequence: CASSLIAGAGEQYF. The CDR3 nucleotides read TGTGCCAGCAGCTTAATAGCGGGAGCGGGTGAGCAGTACTTC.

The CDR3 sequence is CASSGTGTSGRFRVWANVLTF. The CDR3 DNA follows: TGCGCCAGCAGCGGGACGGGGACTAGCGGGAGGTTCAGAGTATGGGCCAACGTCCTGACTTTC. The chain employs TRBV5-1 and TRBJ2-6; 15 nucleotides match TRBD2. V lost 4 bases to trimming and J lost 5 bases; unmatched junction nucleotides: 16. This CDR3 comprises 21 residues. Germline V gives CDR1 SGHRS, CDR2 YFSETQ.

The table lists this clone with a few counts. The chain's CDR3 is CAWSRRGGELFF. The CDR3, as DNA: TGTGCCTGGAGTCGAAGGGGCGGGGAGCTGTTTTTT. V and J are TRBV30 and TRBJ2-2, with D possibly matching TRBD1 (5 bases). This CDR3 contains 12 residues. The V gene's germline CDR1 is GTSNPN and CDR2 SVGIG (reference sequence). Between the trimmed V and J ends, which lost 2 bases and 7 bases, there was a span of 8 bases.

V and J are TRBV10-2 and TRBJ1-2; D uncertain. Trimming stripped 6 bases from V and 4 bases from J, with 12 bases between. Germline lookup yields CDR1 WSHSY and CDR2 SAAADI. The CDR3 sequence is 13 residues long. CDR3 sequence (DNA): TGCGCCAGCAGCTCGGGGTCCGGCTATGGCTACACCTTC. This sequence encodes CASSSGSGYGYTF.

This chain joins TRBV18 and TRBJ1-1; 8 bases match TRBD1. The CDR3 is 16 residues long. Trimming at V came to 3 bases and at J to 2 bases, leaving 8 bases not matched to a gene. In germline, CDR1 is KGHSH, CDR2 LQKENI. The CDR3 bases are TGTGCCAGCTCACCTTCCGGGACAGGACCAAACACTGAAGCTTTCTTT. This encodes CASSPSGTGPNTEAFF.

This rearrangement joins TRBV5-4 to TRBJ2-3; the match to TRBD2 covers 11 bases. Germline V lookup: CDR1 SGHNT, CDR2 YYREEE (reference sequence). Germline trimming cut 1 base from V and 0 bases from J; bases unmatched to any gene: 4. This CDR3 contains 17 residues. CDR3 residues: CASSLKPSGRSTDTQYF. The CDR3 DNA sequence: TGTGCCAGCAGCTTGAAGCCTAGCGGGAGGAGCACAGATACGCAGTATTTT.

V and J are TRBV25-1 and TRBJ2-5; 8 bases map to TRBD2. Trimming removed 5 bases from V and 4 bases from J; junction bases left unmatched: 6. The CDR3 loop spans 14 amino acids. Germline lookup yields CDR1 MGHDK and CDR2 SYGVNS. CDR3 bases: TGTGCCAGCAGTAAGCAACTAGCGGCAGAGACCCAGTACTTC. This translates into CASSKQLAAETQYF.

The chain has TRBV14 and TRBJ2-3; 9 bases map to TRBD1. Germline CDR1 SGHDN, CDR2 FVKESK. The CDR3 runs to 12 residues. The V gene end was trimmed by 3 bases and the J gene end by 8 bases; junction bases not matched to a gene: 0. The CDR3 DNA reads as TGTGCCAGCAGCCAGGACAGGGGTACGCAGTATTTT. Amino acid sequence: CASSQDRGTQYF. The variable domain in full, completed from reference TRBV14 and TRBJ2-3, reads EAGVTQFPSHSVIEKGQTVTLRCDPISGHDNLYWYRRVMGKEIKFLLHFVKESKQDESGMPNNRFLAERTGGTYSTLKVQPAELEDSGVYFCASSQDRGTQYFGPGTRLTVL.

The chain recombines TRBV6-4 with TRBJ2-2; TRBD1 aligns across 9 bases. This CDR3 comprises 16 residues. Trimming cost V 0 bases and J 3 bases; bases outside gene matches: 2. CDR1 is MRHNA and CDR2 is SNTAGT in the germline V gene. Here the CDR3 DNA reads TGTGCCAGCAGTGACTCTACAGGGGGCGACACCGGGGAGCTGTTTTTT. Translation: CASSDSTGGDTGELFF.

J is TRBJ1-1 and V is TRBV11-2; D is undetermined. This CDR3 comprises 14 residues. Trimming took 0 bases from V and 0 from J, leaving 5 bases between them. Germline lookup yields CDR1 SGHAT and CDR2 FQNNGV. CDR3 sequence: CASSLDRLNTEAFF. CDR3 in DNA: TGTGCCAGCAGCTTAGACAGATTGAACACTGAAGCTTTCTTT.

The V and J genes are TRBV29-1 and TRBJ1-1; D gene ambiguous. Germline values: CDR1 SQVTM, CDR2 ANQGSEA. The CDR3 is made up of 15 amino acids. V lost 1 base and J lost 0, with 12 bases in between. The CDR3 sequence: CSVEVYGGMNTEAFF. DNA for the CDR3: TGCAGCGTTGAAGTCTATGGCGGTATGAACACTGAAGCTTTCTTT.

The J gene is TRBJ2-7, the V gene TRBV15; 7 bases agree with TRBD1. The CDR3 runs to 14 residues. Germline V gene lookup returns CDR1 LNHNV and CDR2 YYDKDF (reference sequence). With 7 bases clipped from V and 7 bases from J, the junction kept 13 bases outside the gene matches. In DNA form, the CDR3 reads TGTGCCACCAAAGCCTACAGGGGAGCTGGGGAGCAGTACTTC. Its protein is CATKAYRGAGEQYF.

The chain employs TRBV28 and TRBJ1-3; D not resolved. The CDR3 is 10 residues long. In germline, CDR1 is MDHEN, CDR2 SYDVKM. Between the trimmed V and J ends, which lost 11 bases and 4 bases, there was a span of 6 bases. The CDR3 DNA follows: TGTGCCCGAGAAGGAAACACCATATATTTT. Protein sequence: CAREGNTIYF.

This chain joins TRBV5-1 and TRBJ2-2; TRBD2 aligns across 11 bases. The CDR3 totals 16 residues. Per germline, CDR1 SGHRS and CDR2 YFSETQ. V shed 3 bases, J shed 6 bases, and the junction held 7 bases outside the gene matches. The DNA of the CDR3 is TGCGCCAGCAGCTGGGGACTAGCGGAGACTGCCGGGGAGCTGTTTTTT. Its translation: CASSWGLAETAGELFF.

The genes are TRBV7-2 and TRBJ2-7; the match to TRBD2 covers 12 bases. The ends lost 5 bases at V and 3 bases at J; junction bases unmatched: 14. Germline V gene lookup returns CDR1 SGHTA and CDR2 FQGNSA. The CDR3 is made up of 18 amino acids. The chain's CDR3 is CASSQRTSGMRPYYEQYF. The CDR3 DNA reads as TGTGCCAGCAGCCAGAGGACTAGCGGGATGAGACCTTACTACGAGCAGTACTTC.

This sequence joins TRBV7-8 and TRBJ1-5; D possibly corresponds to TRBD1 (5 bases). CDR1 and CDR2 (germline): SGHVS, FQNEAQ. This CDR3 is built from 15 residues. Between the trimmed V and J ends, which lost 5 bases and 4 bases, there was a span of 15 bases. In nucleotides, the CDR3 is TGTGCCAGCAGCCCGGGGGGTTTGGGGAATCAGCCCCAGCATTTT. This sequence encodes CASSPGGLGNQPQHF.

The rearrangement joins TRBV5-6 to TRBJ1-5; D remains unclear. Germline-derived CDR1 and CDR2 are SGHDT and YYEEEE. The V and J ends lost 2 bases and 6 bases respectively, with 6 bases between them. The CDR3 covers 12 residues. CDR3 protein: CASSFLGQPQHF. In DNA form, the CDR3 reads TGTGCCAGCAGCTTCCTCGGTCAGCCCCAGCATTTT. Supplemented by reference TRBV5-6 and TRBJ1-5, the full variable domain reads DAGVTQSPTHLIKTRGQQVTLRCSPKSGHDTVSWYQQALGQGPQFIFQYYEEEERQRGNFPDRFSGHQFPNYSSELNVNALLLGDSALYLCASSFLGQPQHFGDGTRLSIL.

The chain carries TRBV6-1 and TRBJ2-5; TRBD2 aligns across 8 bases. The J call is in doubt because the DNA end fits TRBJ2-7 better. The CDR3 has 14 residues. Germline lookup yields CDR1 MNHNS and CDR2 SASEGT. In DNA, the CDR3 is TGTGCCAGCAGGCGTCCGGGAGGGGACTACGAGCAGTACTTC. Encoded protein: CASRRPGGDYEQYF.

In DNA form, the CDR3 reads TGTGCCAGCAGTGAAGTGCGGGGGGCCAACGTCCTGACTTTC. It is translated as CASSEVRGANVLTF. The chain carries TRBV2 and TRBJ2-6; D gene unclear. Per germline, CDR1 SNHLY and CDR2 FYNNEI. V dropped 1 base and J dropped 4 bases, with 5 bases sitting between them. The CDR3 covers 14 residues.

The rearrangement joins TRBV28 to TRBJ2-7; the D is unclear. CDR1 is MDHEN and CDR2 is SYDVKM in the germline V gene. This CDR3 spans 15 amino acids. The V gene lost 5 bases and the J gene lost 0 bases, with 14 bases spanning the gap. DNA of the CDR3: TGTGCCAGCAGTACCCACTCAGGTTTCTCCTACGAGCAGTACTTC. Translation: CASSTHSGFSYEQYF.

The chain has TRBV5-6 and TRBJ1-5; 9 bases agree with TRBD1. The germline CDR1 and CDR2 sequences are SGHDT and YYEEEE. This CDR3 comprises 16 residues. V trimming: 1 base; J trimming: 4 bases; junction bases outside the gene matches: 6. The CDR3 here is CASSLIRQGGNQPQHF. CDR3 in DNA: TGTGCCAGCAGCTTGATCCGACAGGGGGGAAATCAGCCCCAGCATTTT.

The chain employs TRBV2 and TRBJ2-1; D unresolved. The CDR3 sequence is 15 residues long. From germline, CDR1 is SNHLY and CDR2 FYNNEI. Trimming cost V 5 bases and J 7 bases, with 18 bases left between them. The CDR3 spells CASSTDPNKRNEQFF. The CDR3 nucleotides are TGTGCCAGCAGTACTGACCCGAATAAGAGGAATGAGCAGTTCTTC.

This chain connects TRBV7-2 to TRBJ1-1; 8 positions match TRBD1. The V gene end was trimmed by 8 bases and the J gene end by 7 bases; junction bases not matched to a gene: 15. CDR1 SGHTA and CDR2 FQGNSA come from the germline V gene. The CDR3 totals 15 residues. Written as DNA, the CDR3 is TGTGCCAGCCTATTAGAGGACAGGGCTCAGTTTGAAGCTTTCTTT. It encodes CASLLEDRAQFEAFF.

The chain carries TRBV6-5 and TRBJ1-1; D unresolved. CDR1 and CDR2 from the germline V gene are MNHEY and SVGAGI. Trimming removed 6 bases at V and 1 base at J, with 12 bases between. This CDR3 contains 14 residues. CDR3 nucleotide sequence: TGTGCCAGCAGCCAGCGGTTTTCGAACACTGAAGCTTTCTTT. Translating gives CASSQRFSNTEAFF.